Listed here is a single T cell receptor (beta chain). Its cognate antigen is unknown. TCRdb fed the reads into MiXCR, producing one record per CDR3 protein. The sample has roughly 990,000 distinct CDR3 sequences; under 40% are singletons. Per germline, CDR1 MNHEY and CDR2 SMNVEV (reference sequence). There are 15 residues in the CDR3. Losses at the gene ends were 4 bases for V and 1 base for J; bases not matched to a gene: 5. These data are taken from a study of T cell repertoires in cytomegalovirus infection. The wider study: Indications came from public TCR beta signatures; they pointed to CMV infection and to a matching HLA type. Study observations and caveats: HLA-C-restricted CMV clonotypes gave the most frequent clonotype in two of eight donors. Summed frequency of public TCR beta families distinguished CMV carriers with the relevant HLA.

The chain has TRBV27 and TRBJ2-5, with 8 positions matching TRBD1. The sequencing used cultured CD8+ T cells from PBMCs, collected from culture after CMV antigen stimulation. The receptor was isolated from a human donor in good health (CMV status not recorded). Some clones in this sample may be carry-over from other donors' samples. CDR3 bases: TGTGCCAGCAGTTACAGGGGGACCCTCCAAGAGACCCAGTACTTC. This gives the protein CASSYRGTLQETQYF.